Sequencing of this T cell receptor (beta chain) was carried out in a study of cytomegalovirus exposure and HLA in healthy donors. The V and J ends lost 1 base and 7 bases, in that order; junction bases with no gene match: 5. CDR3 length: 15 residues. Looked up from germline, CDR1 is LNHNV and CDR2 is YYDKDF (reference sequence). Healthy bone marrow donors made up the donors. The study ran its PCR with 60 Vbeta and 13 Jbeta primers. Produced via immunoSEQ multiplex PCR; TCRdb's table is partial and in-frame only. Of around 50,000 clones listed, about four fifths are singletons. The receptor was derived from a man aged 40-50 years in good health and CMV-seronegative. What was sequenced was PBMCs. V and J are TRBV15 and TRBJ2-1; 9 bases fit TRBD1. CDR3 DNA: TGTGCCACCAGCAGAGGGGGACAGGGTTTGAATGAGCAGTTCTTC. Encoded protein: CATSRGGQGLNEQFF.